The T cell receptor beta chain described here comes from a study of cytomegalovirus exposure and HLA in healthy donors. Whole-study findings and limits: A later analysis appeared to link common viral pathogens to several of the most significant clusters.

J was trimmed by 4 bases and V by 4 bases; bases with no gene match: 6. The length of the CDR3 is 15 residues. Germline loops: CDR1 SGHRS, CDR2 YFSETQ. On this clone itself: What it binds is not known.

PCR amplification relied on 60 Vbeta primers (plus 13 Jbeta primers). The protocol was immunoSEQ multiplex PCR, while the TCRdb copy is restricted to in-frame clones and leaves out a portion. The sample contains 40,000 to 55,000 clones, around three quarters of which appear only once. Specimen: PBMCs. V and J are TRBV5-1 and TRBJ2-2; 8 nucleotides align to TRBD1. This TCR derives from a man in his thirties or forties in good health and CMV-seropositive. CDR3 amino acids: CASSRWTGSTGELFF. In DNA, the CDR3 is TGCGCCAGCAGCCGGTGGACAGGGAGCACCGGGGAGCTGTTTTTT.